This T cell receptor beta chain was profiled in a study of shared clonotypes between healthy human individuals. The wider study: Per donor, three plates held CD4 naive cells, three held CD4 memory, two held CD8 naive and one held CD8 memory. General observations from the study: Naive subsets tended to show greater estimated richness than memory subsets.

Running of the assay took place at deep level. Splitting of each subset's genomic DNA was done evenly across several immunoSEQ plates. Sequenced by immunoSEQ multiplex PCR; TCRdb stores in-frame clones only, minus some. The sample records roughly 1.5 million clones, nearly 99% being singletons. Germline CDR1 reads KGHSH; CDR2 reads LQKENI. V lost 1 base, J lost 5 bases, and 1 base stayed unmatched. The CDR3 is 16 residues long. This clone was counted once. The antigen is undetermined. Material for sequencing was naive CD4+ T cells sorted from blood. Specified subset: CD45RA+ positively selected. V gene TRBV18 combines with J gene TRBJ2-5, with TRBD2 matching 16 bases. The TCR was taken from a man younger than 45 in good health. The CDR3 sequence: CASSPLGLAGGETQYF. Here the CDR3 DNA reads TGTGCCAGCTCACCACTGGGACTAGCGGGAGGGGAGACCCAGTACTTC.